This is a list of T cell receptor beta chains from one sample in a study of cytomegalovirus exposure and HLA in healthy donors. TCRdb's copy holds only in-frame clones and misses some; the assay was immunoSEQ multiplex PCR. The sample includes approximately 160,000 clones, approximately 84% of them seen just once. Sequenced: PBMCs. These receptors were taken from a boy younger than 10 in good health and CMV-seronegative. The CDR3 runs from the conserved cysteine through the conserved F or W.

v_gene,j_gene,CDR3aa
TRBV29-1,TRBJ2-5,CSVERTSGVQETQYF
TRBV19,TRBJ1-2,CASSNPTGGGLGGYTF
TRBV5-1,TRBJ2-3,CASSLGLAADQYF
TRBV6-6,TRBJ2-1,CASSYRGGNEQFF
TRBV5-1,TRBJ1-1,CASSFTSGVTEAFF
TRBV6-5,TRBJ2-7,CASSTRQAPYEQYF
TRBV6-5,TRBJ1-1,CASSSPPVGPEAFF
TRBV6-1,TRBJ1-2,CASSRGDLYGYTF
TRBV6-1,TRBJ2-1,CASSEAEKTYNEQFF
TRBV11-2,TRBJ1-1,CASSSRVDRGHEAFF
TRBV28,TRBJ1-1,CASSLAQANTEAFF
TRBV5-6,TRBJ2-2,CASSLAGTGFPLGELFF
TRBV2,TRBJ2-2,CASRRDFRTGELFF
TRBV9,TRBJ2-3,CASSVDRAVSTDTQYF
TRBV28,TRBJ1-5,CASSLRAGTSRTGQPQHF
TRBV7-8,TRBJ2-1,CASSLTPTGGTYEQFF
TRBV29-1,TRBJ2-7,CGAYVEGPYYEQYF
TRBV5-1,TRBJ2-1,CASSPLLYNEQFF
TRBV19,TRBJ2-1,CASSAAGSSYNEQFF
TRBV4-1,TRBJ2-3,CASSRGLAGVLPTDTQYF
TRBV7-9,TRBJ2-1,CASSILSGSYNEQFF
TRBV15,TRBJ2-7,CATSTGLAGTYEQYF
TRBV5-1,TRBJ2-1,CASSLVRGEVYNEQFF
TRBV2,TRBJ2-5,CASKSSLQETQYF
TRBV19,TRBJ2-6,CASSIVAGGTGANVLTF
TRBV14,TRBJ1-1,CASSQGTGKGSTEAFF
TRBV7-2,TRBJ2-7,CASSVTGQGAYEQYF